This T cell receptor beta chain emerged from a study of human T cells and chemical hapten exposure. This clonotype was seen more than once but under ten times. Time point: patch test 1, 2 weeks after DPC sensitization. The treatment: therapeutic diphenylcyclopropenone sensitization with weekly scalp DPC. TCRdb used MiXCR to reprocess the RACE reads, holding one entry per CDR3 protein. The profile covers around 380,000 distinct CDR3 sequences, with roughly 4.8% appearing a single time and approximately 2.3% taken by the ten largest. The material was whole blood, obtained in connection with sensitization to the hapten diphenylcyclopropenone (DPC). The receptor was derived from a woman in her 50s with alopecia areata. Some clones in this sample may be carry-over from other donors' samples.

CDR3 sequence reads: CTSTRYQPQHF. CDR3 DNA: TGCACCAGCACCAGATATCAGCCCCAGCATTTT. The V and J genes are TRBV1 and TRBJ1-5. TRBV1 corresponds to a pseudogene. CDR3 size: 11 residues.